The 3 T cell receptor beta chains given below trace back to one sample, sequenced in a study of shared clonotypes between healthy human individuals. Generated by immunoSEQ multiplex PCR, the TCRdb table keeps only in-frame clones and is missing some. In the table there are around 200,000 clones, approximately 92% of which are singletons. Input material: naive CD4+ T cells sorted from blood. The subset denotes: CD45RA+ positively selected. The receptors stem from a woman aged 30 to 39 in good health.

The chain joins TRBV19 to TRBJ2-1; 8 nucleotides match TRBD2. V gave up 1 base and J gave up 3 bases; unmatched junction bases: 2. In germline, CDR1 is LNHDA, CDR2 SQIVND (reference sequence). CDR3 length equals 15 residues. The CDR3 protein is CASSIASGSYNEQFF. CDR3 bases: TGTGCCAGTAGTATAGCCAGCGGGAGCTACAATGAGCAGTTCTTC.

V usage is TRBV5-1 and J usage is TRBJ2-1; D remains ambiguous. The V gene lost 4 bases and the J gene lost 0 bases, with 11 bases spanning the gap. The length of the CDR3 is 15 residues. CDR1 is SGHRS and CDR2 is YFSETQ in the germline V gene. The CDR3 sequence: CASSQTQSSYNEQFF. In DNA form, the CDR3 reads TGCGCCAGCAGCCAGACGCAGAGCTCCTACAATGAGCAGTTCTTC.

The chain has TRBV7-6 and TRBJ1-4; 8 bases are shared with TRBD1. CDR3 length: 17 amino acids. Germline V gene sequence: CDR1 SGHVS, CDR2 FNYEAQ. With 5 bases clipped from V and 2 bases from J, the junction kept 10 bases outside the gene matches. CDR3 residues: CASSPRTGSATNEKLFF. CDR3 nucleotide sequence: TGTGCCAGCAGCCCACGGACAGGGAGCGCTACTAATGAAAAACTGTTTTTT.